Listed below are T cell receptor beta chains from one sample, sequenced in a study of T cell clones after liver transplantation. The protocol was immunoSEQ multiplex PCR, while the TCRdb copy is restricted to in-frame clones and leaves out a portion. The table shows about 74,000 clones, with about four fifths occurring only once. Material: CD4+ T cells from blood, obtained before liver transplant. The receptors stem from a human donor who received a liver transplant. Each CDR3 is given with its conserved first and last residue. D genes are given only for firm matches. Size is stated for part of the rows, as once, few or many counts, or as a class when the clone is expanded.

abundance,d_gene,v_gene,j_gene,CDR3nt,CDR3aa
few,-,TRBV28,TRBJ2-2,TGTGCCAGCAGATCATTCAGGGGAAGTACCGGGGAGCTGTTTTTT,CASRSFRGSTGELFF
-,TRBD1,TRBV27,TRBJ2-2,TGTGCCAGCACCCGCTTTTCAGGGACAGAACAGACCGGGGAGCTGTTTTTT,CASTRFSGTEQTGELFF
-,TRBD1,TRBV18,TRBJ1-4,TGTGCCAGCTCACCACAGGGACAGCTTAATGAAAAACTGTTTTTT,CASSPQGQLNEKLFF
-,-,TRBV6-5,TRBJ2-3,TGTGCCAGCAGTTACGGATTTAGGGGGTCAGATACGCAGTATTTT,CASSYGFRGSDTQYF
-,-,TRBV28,TRBJ1-1,TGTGCCAGCAGTCCTAGGTTGGGGACGGCGAACACTGAAGCTTTCTTT,CASSPRLGTANTEAFF
-,-,TRBV28,TRBJ2-7,TGTGCCAGCAGTTGGACCCGCGCCGAGCAGTACTTC,CASSWTRAEQYF
once,-,TRBV7-8,TRBJ2-1,TGTGCCAGCAGCATAACCCTATTGACGTTAGTCTCCTACAATGAGCAGTTCTTC,CASSITLLTLVSYNEQFF
few,TRBD1,TRBV28,TRBJ2-1,TGTGCCAGCAGTGGAGACGGACAGGGCTCCTACAATGAGCAGTTCTTC,CASSGDGQGSYNEQFF
-,-,TRBV28,TRBJ2-7,TGTGCCAGCAGCTCACCCTACGAGCAGTACTTC,CASSSPYEQYF
few,TRBD1,TRBV10-3,TRBJ1-1,TGTGCCGGAGGGCAGGGGGCAAACACTGAAGCTTTCTTT,CAGGQGANTEAFF
few,-,TRBV4-1,TRBJ1-5,TGCGCCAGCAGCCAAGATCGAAGGCAGTCACAAGCGAACCAGCCCCAGCATTTT,CASSQDRRQSQANQPQHF
once,TRBD2,TRBV7-2,TRBJ2-1,TGTGCCAGCAGCTTATCCCTCGCGGGGGTAGCGGGAGCAAATGAGCAGTTCTTC,CASSLSLAGVAGANEQFF
-,-,TRBV7-9,TRBJ1-1,TGTGCCAGCAGCCCCGAAATGAACACTGAAGCTTTCTTT,CASSPEMNTEAFF
-,-,TRBV6-1,TRBJ2-7,TGTGCCGCCAACGGTGCACTGGGCTACGAGCAGTACTTC,CAANGALGYEQYF
-,-,TRBV28,TRBJ2-5,TGTGCCAGCAGTTCTCAGACACCGCTCCAGTACTTC,CASSSQTPLQYF
-,TRBD1,TRBV18,TRBJ1-3,TGTGCCAGCTCACCAGGACAGGGGAACTCTGGAAACACCATATATTTT,CASSPGQGNSGNTIYF
-,-,TRBV7-6,TRBJ2-7,TGTGCCAGCAGATTTCGGGACACCTCCTACGAGCAGTACTTC,CASRFRDTSYEQYF
-,-,TRBV18,TRBJ2-2,TGTGCCAGCTCACTCCGGGACATGGCCGGGGAGCTGTTTTTT,CASSLRDMAGELFF
-,TRBD1,TRBV18,TRBJ2-1,TGTGCCAGCTCACTTCGTCCCGGGACAGGGAACGAGCAGTTCTTC,CASSLRPGTGNEQFF
-,-,TRBV9,TRBJ2-7,TGTGCCAGCAGCGCCGACACCAACAGGGGAGGACGCTCCTACGAGCAGTACTTC,CASSADTNRGGRSYEQYF
few,-,TRBV28,TRBJ1-1,TGTGCCAGCTGCGCCATGACCACTGAAGCTTTCTTT,CASCAMTTEAFF
-,-,TRBV27,TRBJ1-1,TGTGCCAGCAGTAGGAAGGGTTTGGTGGACACTGAAGCTTTCTTT,CASSRKGLVDTEAFF
-,-,TRBV7-2,TRBJ2-5,TGTGCCAGCAGCTCATCTACAGGGGGAGGGCAAGAGACCCAGTACTTC,CASSSSTGGGQETQYF
-,TRBD1,TRBV5-1,TRBJ2-3,TGCGCCAGCAGCTTGGCTTGGGAGGGACAGGGAAGAGATACGCAGTATTTT,CASSLAWEGQGRDTQYF
-,TRBD2,TRBV5-1,TRBJ2-1,TGCGCCAGCAGCTCCTACTTGGCTAGCGGGAGGGTAGCCTACAATGAGCAGTTCTTC,CASSSYLASGRVAYNEQFF
-,-,TRBV6-5,TRBJ1-2,TGTGCCAGCTGGAGGGAAGACTATGGCTACACCTTC,CASWREDYGYTF
-,-,TRBV11-2,TRBJ1-1,TGTGCCAGCAGCTTAGAGGGGTGGAGCACTGAAGCTTTCTTT,CASSLEGWSTEAFF
-,-,TRBV7-3,TRBJ2-3,TGTGCCAGCAGCTTAACCGGCCCCGGGGGCGACACAGATACGCAGTATTTT,CASSLTGPGGDTDTQYF
-,-,TRBV11-2,TRBJ1-2,TGTGCCAGCAGCTTAGGTGGACTGGGGGGGTATGGCTACACCTTC,CASSLGGLGGYGYTF
few,-,TRBV29-1,TRBJ1-1,TGCAGCGTTCTAGCCGCGAAAATTATGAACACTGAAGCTTTCTTT,CSVLAAKIMNTEAFF
-,-,TRBV5-8,TRBJ1-1,TGTGCCAGCAGCTTGGGGCAGACCCAACATACTAACACTGAAGCTTTCTTT,CASSLGQTQHTNTEAFF
-,-,TRBV28,TRBJ1-3,TGTGCCAGCAGTTTCCAGGAGCTATTGGAGGGAAACACCATATATTTT,CASSFQELLEGNTIYF
-,TRBD1,TRBV19,TRBJ2-4,TGTGCCAGTAGTACCCGGGACAGGGGAGCCAAAAACATTCAGTACTTC,CASSTRDRGAKNIQYF
-,TRBD2,TRBV19,TRBJ2-3,TGTGCCAGTAGTGGCTCTGCTAGCGGCCTCACAGATACGCAGTATTTT,CASSGSASGLTDTQYF
-,TRBD2,TRBV5-1,TRBJ2-5,TGCGCCAGCAGCTACGAGACTAGCTGGAACGCCCAGTACTTC,CASSYETSWNAQYF
-,-,TRBV6-1,TRBJ1-3,TGTGCCAGCGGTCCTTCCGGGACCTCTGGAAACACCATATATTTT,CASGPSGTSGNTIYF
-,TRBD1,TRBV19,TRBJ1-1,TGTGCCAGTAGTATAGCGGGGACAGGGGGAGAGTTGGACACTGAAGCTTTCTTT,CASSIAGTGGELDTEAFF
-,TRBD1,TRBV7-2,TRBJ1-5,TGTGCCAGCAGCTTAAGAGGGGGCTTGGATCAGCCCCAGCATTTT,CASSLRGGLDQPQHF
once,TRBD2,TRBV5-1,TRBJ2-3,TGCGCCAGCAGCTTGCCCCTAGCGGGAGCTAGCACAGATACGCAGTATTTT,CASSLPLAGASTDTQYF
few,TRBD2,TRBV27,TRBJ2-1,TGTGCCAGCAGTCCCTACACTAGCGGGAGCCCAGGAGAGCAGTTCTTC,CASSPYTSGSPGEQFF
once,-,TRBV28,TRBJ1-2,TGTGCCAGCAGTCATACTCGGACGGGGCAGAGGCTTGGCTACACCTTC,CASSHTRTGQRLGYTF
-,TRBD2,TRBV6-4,TRBJ2-3,TGTGCCAGCAGCCGGACTAGCGGGCACACAGATACGCAGTATTTT,CASSRTSGHTDTQYF
-,-,TRBV5-1,TRBJ2-5,TGCGCCAGCAGCTCGGGCCAGCTCGGGGAGACCCAGTACTTC,CASSSGQLGETQYF
-,-,TRBV25-1,TRBJ1-2,TGTGCCAGCAGTGCGGTGGGGGTCGGAGGCGACTATGGCTACACCTTC,CASSAVGVGGDYGYTF
-,TRBD2,TRBV11-3,TRBJ2-2,TGTGCCAGCAGCTTAGATTCTGGGACTAGCGAACTGTTTTTT,CASSLDSGTSELFF
-,-,TRBV18,TRBJ1-2,TGTGCCAGCTCACCCCGCGACTCTGGCTACACCTTC,CASSPRDSGYTF
-,TRBD1,TRBV15,TRBJ1-3,TGTGCCACCAGCAGAGGGATTGGACAGGGGGCAGGAAACACCATATATTTT,CATSRGIGQGAGNTIYF
few,TRBD1,TRBV25-1,TRBJ2-1,TGTGCCAGCAGTGACGTGGGGACAGGGATCCATGAGCAGTTCTTC,CASSDVGTGIHEQFF
-,TRBD1,TRBV28,TRBJ2-7,TGTGCCAGCAGCAATTACAGGGGGCGCCCCTCTTACGAGCAGTACTTC,CASSNYRGRPSYEQYF